This TCR beta chain was captured in a study of shared clonotypes between healthy human individuals. Broader study findings: Researchers found naive subsets generally carried larger estimated richness than memory subsets. Rarefaction gave evidence that sorted-subset sequencing remained incomplete despite large depth.

As concerns this clone: Its antigen is currently unknown.

Sequencing used immunoSEQ multiplex PCR; TCRdb keeps in-frame clones, though not all of them. The sample yields about 2.4 million clones, approximately 94% seen once. Donors, without exception, were Caucasian adults residing in Nashville, Tennessee. Germline values: CDR1 MNHNS, CDR2 SASEGT. V lost 3 bases to trimming and J lost 1 base, with 16 bases between them. The CDR3 runs 17 residues. This sequence joins TRBV6-1 and TRBJ2-4, with D perhaps matching TRBD1 (5 bases). This clonotype was obtained from a man between 18 and 35 years old in good health. Some clones in this sample may be carry-over from other donors' samples. Source material: naive CD4+ T cells from PBMCs. Subset described: CD45RA+ positively selected. In DNA form, the CDR3 reads TGTGCCAGCAGTGATATCGTTTGGGGCCTGGCCAAAAACATTCAGTACTTC. Its translation is CASSDIVWGLAKNIQYF.